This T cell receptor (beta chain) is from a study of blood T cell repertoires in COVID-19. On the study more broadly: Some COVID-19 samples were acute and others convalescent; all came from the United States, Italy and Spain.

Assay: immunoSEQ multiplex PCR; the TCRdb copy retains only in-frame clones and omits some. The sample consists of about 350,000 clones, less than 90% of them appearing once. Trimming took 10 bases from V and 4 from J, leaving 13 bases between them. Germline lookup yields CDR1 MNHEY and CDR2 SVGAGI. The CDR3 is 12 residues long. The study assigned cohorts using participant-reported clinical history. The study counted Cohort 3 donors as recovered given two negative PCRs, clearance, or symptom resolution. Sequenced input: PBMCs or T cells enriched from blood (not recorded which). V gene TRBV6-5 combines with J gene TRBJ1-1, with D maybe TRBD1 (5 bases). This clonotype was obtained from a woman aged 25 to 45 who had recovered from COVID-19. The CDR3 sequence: CATAPGGTEAFF. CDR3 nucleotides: TGTGCCACCGCCCCCGGGGGCACTGAAGCTTTCTTT.